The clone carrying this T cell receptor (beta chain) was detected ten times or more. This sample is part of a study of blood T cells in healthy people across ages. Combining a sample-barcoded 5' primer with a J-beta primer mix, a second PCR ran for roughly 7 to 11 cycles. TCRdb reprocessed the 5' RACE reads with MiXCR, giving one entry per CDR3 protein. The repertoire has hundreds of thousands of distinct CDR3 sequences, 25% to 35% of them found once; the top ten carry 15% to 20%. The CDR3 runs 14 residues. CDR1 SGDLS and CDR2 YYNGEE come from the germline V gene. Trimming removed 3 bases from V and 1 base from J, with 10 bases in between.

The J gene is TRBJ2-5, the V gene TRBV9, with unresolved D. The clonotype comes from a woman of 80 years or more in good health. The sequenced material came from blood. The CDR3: CASSGALSQETQYF. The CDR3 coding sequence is TGTGCCAGCAGCGGAGCCCTCTCCCAAGAGACCCAGTACTTC.